These T cell receptor beta chains were read from a single sample in a study of early T cells in non-severe SARS-CoV-2 infection. TCRdb re-called the 5' RACE reads with MiXCR, one entry per CDR3 protein. The sample records approximately 48,000 distinct CDR3 sequences, around 6.5% being singletons. This sample comprised whole blood, obtained at baseline. The receptors were gathered from an adult who was a healthcare worker with PCR-confirmed SARS-CoV-2 infection or an uninfected control (not recorded which). The CDR3 runs from the conserved cysteine through the conserved F or W. The order of the fields is J gene, clone size, D gene, V gene, CDR3 protein, CDR3 DNA. A D gene is named only where the DNA matches it firmly. Clone size, where shown, is once, few, many, or a class for clones that have expanded.

TRBJ2-1	few	TRBD1	TRBV19	CASSGTGFYNEQFF	TGTGCCAGTAGTGGGACAGGGTTCTACAATGAGCAGTTCTTC
TRBJ1-2	many	TRBD1	TRBV24-1	CATLKLIRDRGQSGYTF	TGTGCCACCTTGAAACTCATCCGGGACAGGGGGCAGAGTGGCTACACCTTC
TRBJ1-1	many	TRBD1	TRBV25-1	CASSESVIRTGEAFF	TGTGCCAGCAGTGAATCCGTAATACGGACAGGAGAAGCTTTCTTT
TRBJ1-2	few	TRBD1	TRBV19	CASTLGQANYGYTF	TGTGCCAGTACCCTGGGACAGGCTAACTATGGCTACACCTTC
TRBJ2-3	once	-	TRBV29-1	CSVVGTDTQYF	TGCAGCGTCGTGGGCACAGATACGCAGTATTTT
TRBJ2-7	-	TRBD1	TRBV28	CASSGPGQGSYEQYF	TGTGCCAGCTCTGGGCCAGGACAGGGCAGCTACGAGCAGTACTTC
TRBJ2-7	many	-	TRBV6-5	CASSYSRWWVADEQYF	TGTGCCAGCAGTTACTCGAGGTGGTGGGTGGCCGACGAGCAGTACTTC
TRBJ2-1	-	-	TRBV12-3/TRBV12-4	CASSLPLVGGPYEQFF	TGTGCCAGCAGTTTACCCCTAGTGGGGGGGCCCTATGAGCAGTTCTTC
TRBJ2-7	many	-	TRBV27	CASSFRGNEQYF	TGTGCCAGCAGTTTTCGAGGGAACGAGCAGTACTTC
TRBJ2-1	many	TRBD2	TRBV13	CASSLGGTLYNEQFF	TGTGCCAGCAGCTTGGGGGGGACGTTATACAATGAGCAGTTCTTC
TRBJ2-2	-	TRBD2	TRBV29-1	CSVEDPLSGGVTGELFF	TGCAGCGTTGAAGATCCCCTTAGCGGGGGGGTCACCGGGGAGCTGTTTTTT
TRBJ2-1	many	-	TRBV15	CATSRVRGSSYNEQFF	TGTGCCACCAGCAGAGTTAGGGGGAGCTCCTACAATGAGCAGTTCTTC
TRBJ1-2	few	-	TRBV6-2/TRBV6-3	CASKLAGYGYTF	TGTGCCAGCAAACTCGCGGGCTATGGCTACACCTTC
TRBJ1-1	many	-	TRBV10-2	CASRLTAMNTEAFF	TGCGCCAGCAGACTAACAGCGATGAACACTGAAGCTTTCTTT
TRBJ1-4	many	TRBD1	TRBV12-3/TRBV12-4	CASSHNAGTGDEKLFF	TGTGCCAGCAGTCACAATGCCGGGACAGGGGACGAAAAACTGTTTTTT
TRBJ2-3	few	TRBD1	TRBV5-1	CASSLAGPTGGSTDTQYF	TGCGCCAGCAGCTTGGCGGGCCCTACAGGGGGCTCCACAGATACGCAGTATTTT
TRBJ2-2	few	-	TRBV6-1	CASRTGNTGELFF	TGTGCCAGCAGGACCGGGAACACCGGGGAGCTGTTTTTT
TRBJ1-1	few	TRBD1	TRBV7-8	CASGLQGRGIEAFF	TGTGCCAGCGGCCTACAGGGGCGCGGGATTGAAGCTTTCTTT
TRBJ1-6	-	-	TRBV27	CASSEGFRSPLHF	TGTGCCAGCAGTGAAGGGTTTAGGTCACCCCTCCACTTT
TRBJ1-6	-	-	TRBV9	CASSPLGQTYNSPLHF	TGTGCCAGCAGCCCCTTAGGGCAGACGTATAATTCACCCCTCCACTTT
TRBJ2-1	many	-	TRBV10-1	CASSDRGLGEQFF	TGCGCCAGCAGTGATCGGGGGCTAGGTGAGCAGTTCTTC
TRBJ2-3	-	-	TRBV5-1	CASSLAGTDSQYF	TGCGCCAGCAGCTTGGCTGGAACAGATTCGCAGTATTTT
TRBJ2-5	-	TRBD1	TRBV6-6	CASRTGTGGPPRETQYF	TGTGCCAGCAGGACTGGGACAGGCGGTCCCCCGCGGGAGACCCAGTACTTC
TRBJ1-2	many	TRBD1	TRBV11-2	CASSHGTGRGYTF	TGTGCCAGCAGTCACGGGACAGGGAGAGGCTACACCTTC
TRBJ1-1	-	-	TRBV11-3	CASSAHEIGYAEAFF	TGTGCCAGCAGCGCTCATGAGATTGGTTATGCTGAAGCTTTCTTT
TRBJ1-6	many	TRBD1	TRBV20-1	CSARRQGSNSPLHF	TGCAGTGCTAGAAGACAGGGATCTAATTCACCCCTCCACTTT
TRBJ1-2	many	-	TRBV16	CASSRRGSTYGYTF	TGTGCCAGCAGCCGGCGGGGGTCTACCTATGGCTACACCTTC
TRBJ1-1	-	-	TRBV7-9	CASSLEWVFPSTEAFF	TGTGCCAGCAGCTTAGAATGGGTATTCCCAAGCACTGAAGCTTTCTTT
TRBJ2-3	many	TRBD1	TRBV7-2	CASSLGDRGPDTQYF	TGTGCCAGCAGCTTAGGGGACAGGGGCCCAGATACGCAGTATTTT
TRBJ2-6	many	-	TRBV28	CASSLGSDGGANVLTF	TGTGCCAGCAGTTTAGGGTCGGACGGAGGGGCCAACGTCCTGACTTTC
TRBJ1-5	-	TRBD1	TRBV5-1	CASSVGQGDQPQHF	TGCGCCAGCAGCGTCGGACAGGGAGATCAGCCCCAGCATTTT
TRBJ2-5	few	-	TRBV6-6	CASSYSRRRGETQYF	TGTGCCAGCAGTTACTCTCGGCGGAGAGGAGAGACCCAGTACTTC
TRBJ1-2	-	TRBD1	TRBV11-3	CASSLGTRGTPIFF	TGTGCCAGCAGCTTAGGCACCAGGGGGACACCCATATTCTTC
TRBJ1-2	many	-	TRBV27	CASSLQGSNYGYTF	TGTGCCAGCAGTCTACAGGGTTCTAACTATGGCTACACCTTC
TRBJ1-2	many	-	TRBV12-3/TRBV12-4	CASSSTGAGDGYTF	TGTGCCAGCAGTTCTACCGGGGCCGGGGACGGCTACACCTTC
TRBJ1-6	many	-	TRBV12-2	CAGSIHPSTF	-
TRBJ1-1	many	-	TRBV12-3/TRBV12-4	CASSRPGSRIAEAFF	TGTGCCAGCAGTCGTCCGGGGAGTCGTATCGCTGAAGCTTTCTTT
TRBJ2-5	many	-	TRBV4-2	CASSQGGLAPTQETQYF	TGTGCCAGCAGCCAAGGAGGGCTAGCGCCCACCCAAGAGACCCAGTACTTC
TRBJ2-7	many	-	TRBV28	CASSRNTLYYEQYF	TGTGCCAGCAGCCGAAACACCCTATACTACGAGCAGTACTTC
TRBJ2-7	many	TRBD1	TRBV7-2	CASSRGTESYEQYF	TGTGCCAGCAGCCGAGGGACAGAGTCCTACGAGCAGTACTTC
TRBJ1-2	many	-	TRBV27	CASSNAGRRFANYGYTF	TGTGCCAGCAGTAACGCAGGTCGACGGTTTGCTAACTATGGCTACACCTTC
TRBJ2-2	many	-	TRBV7-9	CASSFPGELFF	TGTGCCAGCAGCTTCCCCGGGGAGCTGTTTTTT
TRBJ1-6	many	-	TRBV6-6	CASSFGRGNSPLHF	TGTGCCAGCAGTTTTGGCAGGGGTAATTCACCCCTCCACTTT
TRBJ1-1	few	-	TRBV10-3	CAISATDFEAFF	TGTGCCATCAGTGCGACGGATTTTGAAGCTTTCTTT
TRBJ1-1	many	TRBD1	TRBV27	CASSLSRGRGAFF	TGTGCCAGCAGTTTATCCAGGGGGAGGGGAGCTTTCTTT
TRBJ2-3	few	-	TRBV5-6	CASSFPWTENLTDTQYF	TGTGCCAGCAGCTTCCCTTGGACAGAAAACCTCACAGATACGCAGTATTTT
TRBJ2-3	many	TRBD1	TRBV9	CASSVARGQGFFSSTDTQYF	TGTGCCAGCAGCGTAGCTAGAGGACAGGGCTTCTTCTCTAGCACAGATACGCAGTATTTT
TRBJ1-5	many	-	TRBV12-5	CATNQPQHF	TGTGCTACCAATCAGCCCCAGCATTTT
TRBJ2-2	many	TRBD1	TRBV18	CASSLDRGSTGELFF	TGTGCCAGCTCACTTGACAGGGGATCCACCGGGGAGCTGTTTTTT
TRBJ2-5	many	-	TRBV11-2	CASRQRRGVIETQYF	TGTGCCAGCAGGCAAAGGAGGGGAGTTATCGAGACCCAGTACTTC